The present entry profiles one TCR beta chain with its context. This table comes from immunoSEQ multiplex PCR, and its TCRdb copy is limited to in-frame clones, with some not included. The repertoire holds about 2.1 million clones, with around 93% as singletons. V was trimmed by 7 bases and J by 3 bases, leaving 21 bases between them. The CDR3 extends over 16 amino acids. Germline-derived CDR1 and CDR2 are MDHEN and SYDVKM. These data come from a study of shared clonotypes between healthy human individuals. Only CD45RO-negative cells positively selected for CCR7 counted as naive CD8 cells, so terminally differentiated effector memory CD45RA+ cells were excluded.

This receptor was taken from a man younger than 30 in good health. Some clones in this sample may be carry-over from other donors' samples. The specimen was naive CD8+ T cells from PBMCs. V and J are TRBV28 and TRBJ1-1; D is perhaps TRBD1 (5 bases). The CDR3 is CASTQRQILQDTEAFF. CDR3 bases: TGTGCCAGCACCCAGAGACAGATACTACAGGACACTGAAGCTTTCTTT.